What follows is one T cell receptor beta chain and its context. There is no known antigen for this receptor. Per-nucleotide qualities are absent, and no much larger clonotype sits a single base away. The library relied on multiplex PCR. The sequencer listed for this sample is Illumina HiSeq 4000. TCR beta libraries were built with iRepertoire HTBI primers and Arm-PCR amplification of CDR3 regions. PCR products were gel purified before sequencing. On the study's bioinformatics: Across samples, around 62 TRBV and 14 TRBJ segments were identified and used for gene usage analysis of CDR3 amino acid clonotypes. COPE and FqMerger were used to merge filtered high-quality paired reads into contigs. BLAST was used to align contigs to the IMGT TRBV, TRBD and TRBJ reference genes, and CDR3 was defined following IMGT. Clonotypes above 0.1% frequency were classified as highly expanded clones. Repertoire diversity was measured by Shannon entropy, and V-J evenness by the Gini coefficient. Public clonotypes were defined as clonotypes shared by more than one individual. TCRdb handled the public reads itself, with Q25 trimming in fastp and clone calling in MiXCR, and kept productive beta chains. Rows are unified per CDR3 protein, each entry keeping the most common DNA and genes. In this record, the V and J calls reflect TCRdb's handling and not the investigators' own analysis. The sample has about 470,000 distinct CDR3 sequences on record, about 20% of them singletons. The ten largest clones represent 6.5% to 8% of the sample.

This sample was taken from a study of regulatory T cells in long-lasting Graves disease (dated by TCRdb to about 2021). Broadly, across the study: Persistent Graves' disease was defined as antithyroid drug treatment for over 5 years with persistently positive TSH receptor autoantibodies. Persistent Graves' disease patients were compared with newly diagnosed Graves' disease patients by peripheral blood TCR sequencing and RNA sequencing. The study was registered as a clinical trial and conducted in China. A total of around 35 samples underwent TCR sequencing, from about 13 patients with persistent Graves' disease and 20 or so patients with newly diagnosed Graves' disease. In the clinical cohort, patients with persistent Graves' disease had used antithyroid drugs for an average of around 10 years.

Taken from the germline V gene, the CDR1 and CDR2 loops are MDHEN and SYDVKM. The germline ends are 21 bases apart after V is trimmed by 3 bases and J by 3 bases. The CDR3 contains 18 residues, cysteine and phenylalanine counted. Just CDR3 DNA is preserved here, 54 bases in frame from base 1. The time point label, as the study defines it: persistent/refractory GD, antithyroid drugs over 5 years with positive TRAb. For both TCR sequencing and RNA sequencing, RNA was extracted from PBMCs using TRIzol. Graves' disease was diagnosed according to American Thyroid Association guidelines. The patients came from an endocrinology department in Xi'an, China. Each patient gave 9 to 10 milliliters of peripheral blood, collected in an EDTA anticoagulant tube. PBMCs were isolated by Ficoll Paque Plus density gradient separation without further T cell sorting. An Agilent 2100 Bioanalyzer and agarose gel were used to assess RNA quality, and a NanoDrop 2000 was used to measure RNA concentration.

Study-level results and caveats: Only peripheral blood was studied, because thyroid tissue, the primary lesion, was inaccessible. The authors noted that the small sample size was a limitation that may lower accuracy. Patients with persistent disease shared more public clonotypes (around 2,500) than newly diagnosed patients did (around 930). TRBV28, TRBJ1-2 and TRBJ2-5 were preferentially used in persistent disease, while TRBV20-1 and TRBJ2-1 were favored in newly diagnosed disease. Persistent Graves' disease patients showed lower TCR Shannon entropy and fewer highly expanded clones than newly diagnosed patients, suggesting clonal expansion. Only the TCR beta chain was sequenced and analyzed.

Recombination linked TRBV28 to TRBJ2-1; the D gene is perhaps TRBD2, on 6 matching bases. Here the sequenced sample was peripheral blood mononuclear cells (PBMCs), taken when the disease was refractory, from a patient treated with antithyroid drugs. This clonotype was obtained from a female donor with Graves disease. The base sequence is TGTGCCAGCAGTTTGGGCCCAGGAGCGGGCCCCCTCTACAATGAGCAGTTCTTC. Translated, it gives CASSLGPGAGPLYNEQFF.